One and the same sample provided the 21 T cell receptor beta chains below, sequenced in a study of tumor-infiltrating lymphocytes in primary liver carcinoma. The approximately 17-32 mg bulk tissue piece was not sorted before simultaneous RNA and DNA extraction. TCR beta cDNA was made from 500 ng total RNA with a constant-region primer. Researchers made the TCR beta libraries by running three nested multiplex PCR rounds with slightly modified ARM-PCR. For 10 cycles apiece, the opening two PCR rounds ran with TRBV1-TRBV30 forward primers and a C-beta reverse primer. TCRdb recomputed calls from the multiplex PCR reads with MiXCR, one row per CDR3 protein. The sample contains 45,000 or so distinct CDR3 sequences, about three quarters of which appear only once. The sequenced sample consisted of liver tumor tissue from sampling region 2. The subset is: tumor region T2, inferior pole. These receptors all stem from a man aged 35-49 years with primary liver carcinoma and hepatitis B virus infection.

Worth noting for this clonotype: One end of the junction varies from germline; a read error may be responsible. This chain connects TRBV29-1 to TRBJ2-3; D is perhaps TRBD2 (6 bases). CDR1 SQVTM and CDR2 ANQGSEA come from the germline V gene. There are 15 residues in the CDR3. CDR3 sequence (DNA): TGCAGCGTTGAGGGCGGGACCAGCATCACAGATACGCAATATTTT. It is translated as CSVEGGTSITDTQYF.

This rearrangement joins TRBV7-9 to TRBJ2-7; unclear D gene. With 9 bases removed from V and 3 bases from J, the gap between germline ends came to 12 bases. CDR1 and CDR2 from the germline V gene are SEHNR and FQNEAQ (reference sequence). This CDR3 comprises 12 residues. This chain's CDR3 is CASSLANYEQYF. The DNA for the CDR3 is TGTGCCAGTAGTCTCGCTAACTACGAGCAGTACTTC.

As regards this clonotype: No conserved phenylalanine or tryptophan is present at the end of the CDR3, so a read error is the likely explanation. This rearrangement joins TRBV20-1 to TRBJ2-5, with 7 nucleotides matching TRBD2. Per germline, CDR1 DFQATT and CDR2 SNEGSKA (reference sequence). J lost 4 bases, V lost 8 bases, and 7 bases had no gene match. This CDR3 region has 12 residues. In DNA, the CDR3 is TGCAGTCCACGGGGGGTAGCAGAGACCCAGTACTCC. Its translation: CSPRGVAETQYS.

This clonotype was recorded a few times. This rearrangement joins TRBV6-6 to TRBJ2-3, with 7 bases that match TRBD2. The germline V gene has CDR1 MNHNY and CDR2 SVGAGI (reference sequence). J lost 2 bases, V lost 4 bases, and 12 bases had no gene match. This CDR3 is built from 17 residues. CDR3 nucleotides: TGTGCCAGCAGTTCCCTGGGTTTAGCGGGCAACACAGATACGCAGTATTTT. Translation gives CASSSLGLAGNTDTQYF.

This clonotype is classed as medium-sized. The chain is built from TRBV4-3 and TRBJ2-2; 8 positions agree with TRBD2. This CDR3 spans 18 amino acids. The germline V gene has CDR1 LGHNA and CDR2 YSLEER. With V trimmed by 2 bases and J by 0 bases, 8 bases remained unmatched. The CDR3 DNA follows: TGCGCCAGCAGCCAAACCACTAGCGGACATACGAACACCGGGGAGCTGTTTTTT. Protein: CASSQTTSGHTNTGELFF.

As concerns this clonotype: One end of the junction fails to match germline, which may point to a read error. CDR3 DNA: TGCATCGTTCGGGTGGGATGGGGAATGAACACTGAAGCTTTCTTT. Translated: CIVRVGWGMNTEAFF. V gene TRBV29-1 combines with J gene TRBJ1-1; no firm D call. Looked up from germline, CDR1 is SQVTM and CDR2 is ANQGSEA. The CDR3 covers 15 residues.

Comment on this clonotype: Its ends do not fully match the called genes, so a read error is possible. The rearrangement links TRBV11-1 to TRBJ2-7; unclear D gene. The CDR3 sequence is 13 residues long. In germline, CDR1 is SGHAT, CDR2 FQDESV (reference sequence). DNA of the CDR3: TGTGCCAGCAGGGGGAAGCGACCCTATGAGCAATACTTC. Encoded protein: CASRGKRPYEQYF.

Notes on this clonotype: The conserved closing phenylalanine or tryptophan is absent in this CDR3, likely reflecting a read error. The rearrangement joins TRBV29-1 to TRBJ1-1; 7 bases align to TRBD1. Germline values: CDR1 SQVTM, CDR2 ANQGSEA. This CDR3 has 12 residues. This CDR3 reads CSVIRGNTEAFS. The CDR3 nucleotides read TGCAGCGTTATCAGGGGGAACACTGAGGCTTTCTCT.

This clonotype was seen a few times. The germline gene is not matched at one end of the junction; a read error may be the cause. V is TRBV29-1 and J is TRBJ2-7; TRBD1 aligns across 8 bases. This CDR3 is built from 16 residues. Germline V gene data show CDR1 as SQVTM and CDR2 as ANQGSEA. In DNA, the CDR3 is TGTAGCGCCATGGCATCTGGGACAGGCACTCCCTACGAGCAGTACTTC. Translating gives CSAMASGTGTPYEQYF.

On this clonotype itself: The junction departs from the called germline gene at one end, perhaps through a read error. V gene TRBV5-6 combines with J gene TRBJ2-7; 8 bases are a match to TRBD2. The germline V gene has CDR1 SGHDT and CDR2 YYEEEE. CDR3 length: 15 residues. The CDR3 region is CASSSRVLAEYDQYF. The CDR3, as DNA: TGTGCCAGCAGCTCTAGGGTACTAGCGGAATACGATCAGTACTTC.

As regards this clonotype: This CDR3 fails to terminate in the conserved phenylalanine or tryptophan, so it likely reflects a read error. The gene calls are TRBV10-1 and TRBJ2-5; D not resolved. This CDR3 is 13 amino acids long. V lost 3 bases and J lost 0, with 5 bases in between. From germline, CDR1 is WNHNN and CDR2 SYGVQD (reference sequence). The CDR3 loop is CASSEQYQETQYY. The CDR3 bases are TGCGCCAGCAGTGAACAGTACCAAGAGACCCAGTACTAC.

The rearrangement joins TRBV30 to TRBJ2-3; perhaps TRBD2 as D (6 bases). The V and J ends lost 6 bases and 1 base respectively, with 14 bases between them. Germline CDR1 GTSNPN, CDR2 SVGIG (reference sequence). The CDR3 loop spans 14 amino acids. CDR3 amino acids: CACSRENGTDTQYF. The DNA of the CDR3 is TGTGCCTGTAGTCGGGAGAATGGCACAGATACGCAGTATTTT.

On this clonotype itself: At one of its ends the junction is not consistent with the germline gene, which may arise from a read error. CDR3 bases: TGTGCCAGTAGTTATGGAACCATCATGGCCAATGAGCAGTTCTTC. Protein product: CASSYGTIMANEQFF. This chain connects TRBV6-2 or TRBV6-3 to TRBJ2-1; D is ambiguous. From germline, CDR1 is MNHEY and CDR2 SVGEGT. CDR3 length: 15 residues.

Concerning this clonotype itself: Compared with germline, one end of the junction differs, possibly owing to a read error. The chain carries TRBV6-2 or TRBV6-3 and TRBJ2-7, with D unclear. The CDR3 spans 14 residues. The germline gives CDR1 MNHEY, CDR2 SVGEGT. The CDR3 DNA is TGTGTCAGCAACGACGCCAATGGAAGGTACGAGCAGTACTTC. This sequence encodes CVSNDANGRYEQYF.

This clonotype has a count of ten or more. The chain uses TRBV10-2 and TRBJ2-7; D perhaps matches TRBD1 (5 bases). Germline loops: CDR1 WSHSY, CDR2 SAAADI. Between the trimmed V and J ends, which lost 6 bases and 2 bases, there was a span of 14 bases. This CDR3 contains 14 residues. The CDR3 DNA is TGCGCCAGCAGAGCTACAGGAGACCCCTACGAGCAGTACTTC. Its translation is CASRATGDPYEQYF.

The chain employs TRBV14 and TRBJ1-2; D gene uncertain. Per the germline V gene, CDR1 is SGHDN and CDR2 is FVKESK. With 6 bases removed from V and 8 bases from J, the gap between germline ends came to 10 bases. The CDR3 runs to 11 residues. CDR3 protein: CASRPLWGYTF. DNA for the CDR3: TGTGCCAGCAGACCCCTGTGGGGCTACACCTTC.

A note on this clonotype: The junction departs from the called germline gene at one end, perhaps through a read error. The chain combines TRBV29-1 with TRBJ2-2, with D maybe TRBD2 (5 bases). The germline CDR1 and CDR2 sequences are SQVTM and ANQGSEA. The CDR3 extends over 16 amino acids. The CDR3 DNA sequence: TGCAGCGTTGGGAGACCAGCGGCAACCAACACCGGGGAGCTGTTCTTT. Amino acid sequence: CSVGRPAATNTGELFF.

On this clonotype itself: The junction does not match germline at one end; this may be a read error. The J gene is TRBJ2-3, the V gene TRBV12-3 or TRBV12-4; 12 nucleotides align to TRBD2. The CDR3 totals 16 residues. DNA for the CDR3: TGTGCCAGCAGTTCGCGGACTAGCGGGGTCACAGATATGCAGTATTTT. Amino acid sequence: CASSSRTSGVTDMQYF.

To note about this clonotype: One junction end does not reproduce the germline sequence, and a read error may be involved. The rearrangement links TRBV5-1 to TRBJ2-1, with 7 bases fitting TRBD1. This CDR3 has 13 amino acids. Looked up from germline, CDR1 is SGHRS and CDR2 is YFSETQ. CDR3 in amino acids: CAGSLTGVNEQFF. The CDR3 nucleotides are TGTGCCGGCAGCTTAACAGGGGTCAATGAGCAGTTCTTC.

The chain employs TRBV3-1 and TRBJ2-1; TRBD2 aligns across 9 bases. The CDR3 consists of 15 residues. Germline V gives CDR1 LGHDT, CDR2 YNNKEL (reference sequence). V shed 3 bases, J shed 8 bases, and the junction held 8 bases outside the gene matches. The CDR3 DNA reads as TGTGCCAGCAGCCATGTAGGCGGGAGGGTGGATGAGCAGTTCTTC. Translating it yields CASSHVGGRVDEQFF.

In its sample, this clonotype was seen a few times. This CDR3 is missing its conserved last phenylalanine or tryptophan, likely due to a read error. The CDR3 region has the DNA TGTGCCACGACGAATATAGCGGGAGAAACCCACAATAAGCAGTTCCTC. It codes for CATTNIAGETHNKQFL. The chain links TRBV6-1 to TRBJ2-1; TRBD2 agrees at 9 bases. CDR1 and CDR2 from the germline V gene are MNHNS and SASEGT. The CDR3 has 16 amino acids.